This is a list of T cell receptor beta chains from one sample in a study of blood T cell repertoires in COVID-19. The repertoire was sequenced with immunoSEQ multiplex PCR; TCRdb's copy has only in-frame clones and lacks some. The repertoire holds 60,000 to 70,000 clones, with 91% as singletons. Material for sequencing was peripheral blood. These receptors came from a human donor with active COVID-19. The donor label of this sample is uncertain. Each CDR3 is given with its conserved first and last residue. Fields, in order: clone size, D gene, J gene, V gene, CDR3 DNA, CDR3 protein. The D gene is left open where the match is weak. Clone size is stated in some rows and not others, as once, few, many or a class when expanded.

size: -
D: TRBD2
J: TRBJ2-5
V: TRBV7-7
DNA: TGTGCCAGCAGCCGGGGGGTAGAAGAGACCCAGTACTTC
CDR3: CASSRGVEETQYF

size: -
D: -
J: TRBJ1-1
V: TRBV30
DNA: TGTGCCTGGACCCGGACAGCCCGGGCTTTCTTT
CDR3: CAWTRTARAFF

size: -
D: -
J: TRBJ2-7
V: TRBV7-9
DNA: TGTGCCAGCAGCTCCTGGGTAGCGACCCACGAGCAGTACTTC
CDR3: CASSSWVATHEQYF

size: -
D: TRBD2
J: TRBJ2-7
V: TRBV14
DNA: TGTGCCAGCAGCCAAGATAGCGGGTTTGAGCAGTACTTC
CDR3: CASSQDSGFEQYF

size: -
D: -
J: TRBJ1-3
V: TRBV9
DNA: TGTGCCAGCAGCTCGAGTACGAGCCGCAACACCATATATTTT
CDR3: CASSSSTSRNTIYF

size: -
D: TRBD2
J: TRBJ2-7
V: TRBV28
DNA: TGTGCCAGCACCAAAGCCACGAAGCGGGAGGCCTACGAGCAGTACTTC
CDR3: CASTKATKREAYEQYF

size: -
D: TRBD2
J: TRBJ2-7
V: TRBV27
DNA: TGTGCCAGCAGCTCCAAAAAGACTAGCGGGATTTTCAACGAGCAGTACTTC
CDR3: CASSSKKTSGIFNEQYF

size: -
D: -
J: TRBJ1-6
V: TRBV27
DNA: TGTGCCAGCAGTTTATATCAAGGCAGGGATGATTCACCCCTCCACTTT
CDR3: CASSLYQGRDDSPLHF

size: -
D: TRBD2
J: TRBJ2-3
V: TRBV5-1
DNA: TGCGCCAGCTTAGCGGGAGGACTCACAGATACGCAGTATTTT
CDR3: CASLAGGLTDTQYF

size: -
D: TRBD2
J: TRBJ2-3
V: TRBV18
DNA: TGTGCCAGCTCAGCCGGGACTAGCGGAGATACGCAGTATTTT
CDR3: CASSAGTSGDTQYF

size: -
D: TRBD2
J: TRBJ2-3
V: TRBV28
DNA: TGTGCCAGCAGTGAGAGACTAGCGGGTAGCACAGATACGCAGTATTTT
CDR3: CASSERLAGSTDTQYF

size: -
D: -
J: TRBJ1-2
V: TRBV19
DNA: TGTGCCAGTAGTATCTTAGGGGCGGATGGCTACACCTTC
CDR3: CASSILGADGYTF

size: -
D: TRBD1
J: TRBJ2-7
V: TRBV9
DNA: TGTGCCAGCAGCTTACGAGGACAGGGAGGCTACGAGCAGTACTTC
CDR3: CASSLRGQGGYEQYF

size: -
D: -
J: TRBJ2-7
V: TRBV2
DNA: TGTGCCTGCAAACAAGCCTACGAGCAGTACTTC
CDR3: CACKQAYEQYF

size: -
D: TRBD2
J: TRBJ2-3
V: TRBV3-1/TRBV3-2
DNA: TGTGCCAGCAGCCCCACTAGCGGGAGTACAGATACGCAGTATTTT
CDR3: CASSPTSGSTDTQYF

size: -
D: TRBD2
J: TRBJ2-5
V: TRBV7-3
DNA: TGTGCCAGCAGCATGGGAGGGATCCAAGAGACCCAGTACTTC
CDR3: CASSMGGIQETQYF

size: -
D: TRBD1
J: TRBJ2-4
V: TRBV27
DNA: TGTGCCAGCAGTTTTTCCGTGACAGGGTCCAAAAACATTCAGTACTTC
CDR3: CASSFSVTGSKNIQYF

size: -
D: TRBD2
J: TRBJ2-1
V: TRBV11-3
DNA: TGTGCCAGCAGCCCCAGGACTAGCCCCGGCAATGAGCAGTTCTTC
CDR3: CASSPRTSPGNEQFF

size: -
D: -
J: TRBJ2-7
V: TRBV19
DNA: TGTGCCAGTAGTTTGGGCAGGGCCTACGAGCAGTACTTC
CDR3: CASSLGRAYEQYF

size: -
D: -
J: TRBJ2-1
V: TRBV4-1
DNA: TGCGCCAGCAGCCAAGAAGCGGCCGTTATATACAATGAGCAGTTCTTC
CDR3: CASSQEAAVIYNEQFF

size: -
D: TRBD1
J: TRBJ1-6
V: TRBV18
DNA: TGTGCCAGCTCACCAGCGGTCAACAGGGGGAATTCACCCCTCCACTTT
CDR3: CASSPAVNRGNSPLHF

size: -
D: -
J: TRBJ2-1
V: TRBV5-1
DNA: TGCGCCAGCAGCTTGGCGTCAGCGAACAATGAGCAGTTCTTC
CDR3: CASSLASANNEQFF

size: -
D: TRBD1
J: TRBJ2-7
V: TRBV6-5
DNA: TGTGCCAGCCGCCGACAGGGGGCATACGAGCAGTACTTC
CDR3: CASRRQGAYEQYF

size: -
D: -
J: TRBJ1-1
V: TRBV3-1/TRBV3-2
DNA: TGTGCCAGCAGCATCGACAGAGCAAAGAACACTGAAGCTTTCTTT
CDR3: CASSIDRAKNTEAFF

size: -
D: TRBD2
J: TRBJ2-2
V: TRBV2
DNA: TGTGCCAGCATAGGGACTAGCAGGTCCGGGGAGCTGTTTTTT
CDR3: CASIGTSRSGELFF

size: once
D: -
J: TRBJ1-4
V: TRBV7-6
DNA: TGTGCCAGCAGCTCTAAAGACAGACCCGGGGAAAAACTGTTTTTT
CDR3: CASSSKDRPGEKLFF

size: -
D: -
J: TRBJ1-1
V: TRBV30
DNA: TGTGCCTGGGACACAGGGATGAACACTGAAGCTTTCTTT
CDR3: CAWDTGMNTEAFF

size: -
D: TRBD1
J: TRBJ2-7
V: TRBV3-1/TRBV3-2
DNA: TGTGCCAGCAGCCAAGGGACAGGCAGCCGGAGTGTTGTATCCTACGAGCAGTACTTC
CDR3: CASSQGTGSRSVVSYEQYF

size: -
D: -
J: TRBJ2-7
V: TRBV7-9
DNA: TGTGCCAGCAGCTCCTACTACGAGCAGTACTTC
CDR3: CASSSYYEQYF

size: -
D: TRBD1
J: TRBJ2-7
V: TRBV6-6
DNA: TGTGCCAGCAGCACGGACAGGGACCTCGACGAGCAGTACTTC
CDR3: CASSTDRDLDEQYF

size: -
D: -
J: TRBJ1-5
V: TRBV5-5
DNA: TGTGCCAGCAGCAGGGACTTTTATAGCAATCAGCCCCAGCATTTT
CDR3: CASSRDFYSNQPQHF

size: -
D: -
J: TRBJ2-7
V: TRBV7-2
DNA: TGTGCCAGCAGCTCCCCCGGGTACGAGCAGTACTTC
CDR3: CASSSPGYEQYF

size: -
D: TRBD1
J: TRBJ1-2
V: TRBV5-1
DNA: TGCGCCAGCAGCTTAACAGGGGTCTATGGCTACACCTTC
CDR3: CASSLTGVYGYTF

size: -
D: -
J: TRBJ2-1
V: TRBV28
DNA: TGTGCCAGCAGCGACAGGAGCTCCTACAATGAGCAGTTCTTC
CDR3: CASSDRSSYNEQFF

size: -
D: -
J: TRBJ1-4
V: TRBV2
DNA: TGTGCCAGTCTGGGGACTGGTGAAAAACTGTTTTTT
CDR3: CASLGTGEKLFF